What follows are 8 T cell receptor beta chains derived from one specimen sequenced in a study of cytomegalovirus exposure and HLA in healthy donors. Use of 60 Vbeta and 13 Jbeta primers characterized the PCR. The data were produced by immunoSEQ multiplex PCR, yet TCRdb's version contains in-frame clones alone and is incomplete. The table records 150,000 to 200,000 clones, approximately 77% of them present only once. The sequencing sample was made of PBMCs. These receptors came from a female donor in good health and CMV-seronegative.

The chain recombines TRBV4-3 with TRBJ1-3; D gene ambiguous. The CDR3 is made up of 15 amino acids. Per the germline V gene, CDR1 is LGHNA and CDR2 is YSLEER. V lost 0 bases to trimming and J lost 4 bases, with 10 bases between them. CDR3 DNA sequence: TGCGCCAGCAGCCAAGATCCCGGCGGGGGAAACACCATATATTTT. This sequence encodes CASSQDPGGGNTIYF.

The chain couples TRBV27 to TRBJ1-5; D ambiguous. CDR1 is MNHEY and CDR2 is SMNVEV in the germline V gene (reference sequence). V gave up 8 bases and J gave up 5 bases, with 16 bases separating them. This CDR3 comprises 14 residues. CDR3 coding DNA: TGTGCCAGCCGAGAGGCCCCAGCCCATCAGCCCCAGCATTTT. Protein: CASREAPAHQPQHF.

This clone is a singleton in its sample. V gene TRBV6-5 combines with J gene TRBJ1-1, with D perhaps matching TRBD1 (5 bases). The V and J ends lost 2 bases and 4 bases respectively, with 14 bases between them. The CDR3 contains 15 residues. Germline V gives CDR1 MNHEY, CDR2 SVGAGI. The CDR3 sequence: CASSYGAGRATEAFF. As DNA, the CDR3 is TGTGCCAGCAGTTACGGCGCAGGGAGGGCCACTGAAGCTTTCTTT.

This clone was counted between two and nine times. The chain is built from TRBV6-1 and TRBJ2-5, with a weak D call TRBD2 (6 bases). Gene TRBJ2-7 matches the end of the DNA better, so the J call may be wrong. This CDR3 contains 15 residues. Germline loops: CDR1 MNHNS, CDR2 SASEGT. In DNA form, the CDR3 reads TGTGCCAGCAGTCCGACCGACCGGGGGACCTACGAGCAGTACTTC. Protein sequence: CASSPTDRGTYEQYF.

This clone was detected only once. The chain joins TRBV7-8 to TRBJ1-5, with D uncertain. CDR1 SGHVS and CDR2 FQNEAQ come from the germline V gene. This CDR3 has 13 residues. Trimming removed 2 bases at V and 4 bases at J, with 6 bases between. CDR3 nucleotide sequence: TGTGCCAGCAGCTTATCGGGAAATCAGCCCCAGCATTTT. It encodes CASSLSGNQPQHF.

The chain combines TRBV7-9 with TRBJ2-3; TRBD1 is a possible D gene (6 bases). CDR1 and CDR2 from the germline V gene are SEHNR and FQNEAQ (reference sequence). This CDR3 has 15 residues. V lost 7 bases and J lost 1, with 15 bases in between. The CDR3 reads CASTFTSGGTDTQYF. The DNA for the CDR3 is TGTGCCAGCACCTTTACTTCAGGGGGCACAGATACGCAGTATTTT.

In DNA form, the CDR3 reads TGTGCCAGCAGCCGGGGCCAGGGGGCATCCTACGAGCAGTACTTC. Encoded protein: CASSRGQGASYEQYF. The rearrangement uses TRBV5-5 and TRBJ2-7; 8 bases align to TRBD1. J was trimmed by 1 base and V by 4 bases; bases with no gene match: 7. Germline V gene sequence: CDR1 SGHKS, CDR2 YYEKEE (reference sequence). The CDR3 is made up of 15 amino acids.

CDR3 sequence: CASSPSLASGGPARTDTQYF. The DNA for the CDR3 is TGCGCCAGCAGCCCCTCGCTGGCTAGCGGGGGCCCGGCCCGCACAGATACGCAGTATTTT. V and J are TRBV4-3 and TRBJ2-3, with 10 bases matching TRBD2. Germline V gene sequence: CDR1 LGHNA, CDR2 YSLEER. The CDR3 is made up of 20 amino acids. With V trimmed by 4 bases and J by 1 base, 17 bases remained unmatched.